The TCR beta chain under discussion was sequenced for a study of CD8 T cells in ankylosing spondylitis. Study findings and constraints: According to the report, clones linked to the disease were significantly enriched in matched synovial fluid samples taken from ankylosing spondylitis patients. Clones that were linked to disease were CD8+ and were relatively rare in peripheral blood. Ankylosing spondylitis blood appeared to carry a characteristic TCR beta motif of fewer than 10 highly homologous variants. Certain motif variants had earlier appeared in reactive arthritis synovial fluid and blood.

By quantitative 5'-RACE with molecular barcodes, the TCR beta libraries were made. TCRdb reanalysed the 5' RACE reads using MiXCR and keeps one entry per CDR3 protein. The table has around 100,000 distinct CDR3 sequences, about 9% seen once. The CDR3 is made up of 18 amino acids. Germline CDR1 reads DFQATT; CDR2 reads SNEGSKA (reference sequence). V shed 3 bases and J shed 5 bases, with 23 bases lying between them. There are many counts of this clonotype. Antigen: not known. Sequencing used blood, either unsorted or a sorted T cell fraction (not recorded which). This clonotype was obtained from a male donor with ankylosing spondylitis. V is TRBV20-1 and J is TRBJ1-6, with D hard to call. The CDR3 DNA reads TGCAGTGCTAGGTGGCACAGCCAGATATCTGAGAATAATTCACCCCTCCACTTT. This encodes CSARWHSQISENNSPLHF.